The 22 T cell receptor beta chains below were found in one sample sequenced in a study of tumor and adjacent non-tumor tissue in lung cancer. Three rounds of nested PCR, following a modified ARM-PCR protocol, produced the TCRbeta library. TCRdb analysed the multiplex PCR reads with MiXCR anew, one entry per CDR3 protein. The profile covers approximately 150,000 distinct CDR3 sequences, with around 66% appearing a single time and 18% taken by the ten largest. No cell sorting was done before RNA was extracted from the tissue. The sequenced sample consisted of lung tumor tissue. All receptors come from a man in his 60s with small cell lung cancer.

Remarks on this clonotype: Germline and junction disagree at one end, which may indicate a read error. This rearrangement joins TRBV24-1 to TRBJ2-7, with D perhaps matching TRBD2 (5 bases). The CDR3 has 13 residues. Germline values: CDR1 KGHDR, CDR2 SFDVKD. In DNA, the CDR3 is TGTGCTACCAGTGACGCGGGTTCGTACGAGCAGTACTTC. Its translation: CATSDAGSYEQYF.

On this clonotype: This may be a read error: a much more frequent sequence differs by one nucleotide. V gene TRBV20-1 combines with J gene TRBJ1-1, with D uncertain. The CDR3 loop spans 13 amino acids. Germline V gene data show CDR1 as DFQATT and CDR2 as SNEGSKA (reference sequence). Trimming left V 7 bases short and J 4 bases short, with 16 bases between. This CDR3 reads CSVRAPTGTEAFF. The CDR3 nucleotides read TGCAGTGTTAGGGCCCCCACGGGCACTGAAGCTTTCTTT.

The rearrangement uses TRBV20-1 and TRBJ2-3; TRBD2 aligns across 13 bases. Germline-derived CDR1 and CDR2 are DFQATT and SNEGSKA (reference sequence). The V and J ends lost 1 base and 7 bases, in that order; junction bases with no gene match: 8. The CDR3 contains 16 residues. CDR3 sequence reads: CSARATSGRTTHTQYF. CDR3 DNA sequence: TGCAGTGCTAGAGCGACTAGCGGGAGGACTACACATACGCAGTATTTT.

The chain joins TRBV19 to TRBJ2-1, with D unclear. From germline, CDR1 is LNHDA and CDR2 SQIVND (reference sequence). CDR3 length: 14 amino acids. Between the trimmed V and J ends, which lost 7 bases and 4 bases, there was a span of 14 bases. For the CDR3, the DNA is TGTGCCAGTACCCCTATCGGCCGGTACAATGAGCAGTTCTTC. This codes for CASTPIGRYNEQFF.

In the case of this clonotype: As the CDR3 is not closed by the conserved phenylalanine or tryptophan, this likely results from a read error. Because the CDR3's place on the DNA is in doubt, the DNA is left out and the CDR3 is given as listed by TCRdb. The rearrangement joins TRBV4-2 to TRBJ2-5; the table's D call, TRBD2, has no DNA check behind it. CDR1 is LGHNA and CDR2 is YNFKEQ in the germline V gene. 15 amino acids form the CDR3, both terminal residues included. CDR3 sequence reads: CASSQGRTRQETQYY.

Regarding this clonotype: A much larger clonotype is one base distant, so this may be a read error. This chain uses TRBV12-3 or TRBV12-4 with TRBJ1-1; D unclear. V shed 7 bases and J shed 1 base, with 13 bases lying between them. CDR3 size: 14 residues. The CDR3, as DNA: TGTGCCAGCACCCAACGGGAGCAGAACACTGAAGCTTTCTTT. Residues: CASTQREQNTEAFF.

This clonotype has a single count. The chain links TRBV6-5 to TRBJ2-5, with TRBD1 identical over 9 bases. V shed 8 bases, J shed 5 bases, and the junction held 12 bases outside the gene matches. Germline CDR1 reads MNHEY; CDR2 reads SVGAGI. The CDR3 extends over 15 amino acids. DNA of the CDR3: TGTGCCAGCGCCTCGACAGGGGGTGACTGCGAGACCCAGTACTTC. It is translated as CASASTGGDCETQYF.

The chain links TRBV6-1 to TRBJ2-1; the D is unclear. CDR1 and CDR2 (germline): MNHNS, SASEGT. V gave up 5 bases and J gave up 2 bases, with 22 bases separating them. The CDR3 runs to 18 residues. The CDR3 sequence: CASSYSSGPPSAYNEQFF. The CDR3 nucleotides read TGTGCCAGCAGTTATTCCTCCGGGCCCCCAAGCGCCTACAATGAGCAGTTCTTC.

This chain uses TRBV5-5 with TRBJ1-5, with unresolved D. The germline V and J ends were trimmed by 0 bases and 8 bases, with 6 bases remaining between them. CDR3 length: 12 amino acids. Germline V gene sequence: CDR1 SGHKS, CDR2 YYEKEE (reference sequence). As DNA, the CDR3 is TGTGCCAGCAGCTTGGCGCTGGAGCCCCAGCATTTT. It codes for CASSLALEPQHF.

V and J are TRBV24-1 and TRBJ2-1; 7 bases are shared with TRBD2. The V segment lost 4 bases and the J segment 2 bases; nucleotides outside the gene matches: 7. Germline loops: CDR1 KGHDR, CDR2 SFDVKD. This CDR3 has 16 residues. CDR3 residues: CATSDHSGRTYNEQFF. In DNA, the CDR3 is TGTGCCACCAGTGACCATAGCGGGCGTACCTACAATGAGCAGTTCTTC.

A remark on this clonotype: It is likely a read error, because the conserved phenylalanine at the end of the CDR3 is missing. The chain is built from TRBV11-2 and TRBJ2-7; D is tentatively TRBD1 or TRBD2 (6 bases each). The CDR3 is made up of 16 amino acids. The germline V gene has CDR1 SGHAT and CDR2 FQNNGV. Here the CDR3 DNA reads TGTGCTAGCAGCTTATCAGCAGACGGGGGCTTCTACGAGCAGTACTTA. Translation: CASSLSADGGFYEQYL.

On this clonotype itself: This sequence may be a read error, since a much larger clone differs from it by one base. V is TRBV20-1 and J is TRBJ2-1; D possibly corresponds to TRBD2 (6 bases). The CDR3 extends over 12 amino acids. CDR1 and CDR2 (germline): DFQATT, SNEGSKA (reference sequence). The CDR3 region is CSALRDSDEQSF. DNA of the CDR3: TGCAGTGCACTACGGGACTCCGATGAGCAGTCCTTC.

As concerns this clonotype: Possible read error: a much larger clone is one base away. This chain links TRBV5-5 with TRBJ1-1, with TRBD1 matching 9 bases. The germline V gene encodes CDR1 SGHKS and CDR2 YYEKEE (reference sequence). The junction had 11 bases not matched to a gene; V was cut back by 6 bases and J by 8 bases. The CDR3 covers 14 residues. CDR3 sequence reads: CASKYAGQGREAFF. CDR3 nucleotides: TGTGCCAGCAAATATGCTGGACAGGGGCGGGAAGCTTTCTTT.

This chain connects TRBV6-6 to TRBJ2-7; unclear D gene. Germline V lookup: CDR1 MNHNY, CDR2 SVGAGI (reference sequence). The CDR3 length is 13 residues. Trimming stripped 5 bases from V and 10 bases from J, with 18 bases between. The CDR3 DNA follows: TGTGCCAGCAGTGCCCAATCTTTCGCCGTACAGTACTTC. This translates into CASSAQSFAVQYF.

Details on this clonotype: A read error may be the cause here, since a much bigger clone is one base away. The genes are TRBV20-1 and TRBJ2-1; possibly TRBD1 or TRBD2 for D (5 bases each). The CDR3 runs to 15 residues. Germline loops: CDR1 DFQATT, CDR2 SNEGSKA (reference sequence). The V and J ends lost 5 bases and 9 bases respectively, with 23 bases between them. The CDR3 nucleotides are TGCAGTGCTGGGAGTCTACAGACAGTGATTTTTGAGCAGTTCTTC. Translated: CSAGSLQTVIFEQFF.

At least ten counts were recorded for this clonotype. V usage is TRBV12-3 or TRBV12-4 and J usage is TRBJ1-3; 7 bases line up with TRBD1. The V segment lost 5 bases and the J segment 4 bases; nucleotides outside the gene matches: 5. This CDR3 region has 14 residues. CDR3 loop: CASSRDSPGNTIYF. CDR3 nucleotide sequence: TGTGCCAGCAGTCGGGACAGTCCAGGAAACACCATATATTTT.

About this clonotype itself: Given the absence of the conserved phenylalanine or tryptophan at the CDR3 end, a read error is likely. The chain joins TRBV5-1 to TRBJ2-3; TRBD2 matches at 12 bases. The V gene end was trimmed by 0 bases and the J gene end by 4 bases; junction bases not matched to a gene: 6. This CDR3 region has 17 residues. The germline CDR1 and CDR2 sequences are SGHRS and YFSETQ. The CDR3 DNA reads as TGCGCCAGCAGCTTGGGCCGGACTAGCGGGGTTGCAGATACGCAGTATTCT. This translates into CASSLGRTSGVADTQYS.

J is TRBJ2-7 and V is TRBV29-1; TRBD1 might be the D (6 bases). Germline V gene sequence: CDR1 SQVTM, CDR2 ANQGSEA. The ends were cut back, 3 bases at V and 0 bases at J, with 18 bases in the middle. The CDR3 has 16 amino acids. The CDR3 sequence: CSVDRGPLQPSYEQYV. CDR3 sequence (DNA): TGCAGCGTTGACAGGGGCCCCCTCCAACCCTCCTACGAGCAGTACGTC.

In the case of this clonotype: Given a much more abundant clone one base away, this may be a read error. The chain recombines TRBV6-5 with TRBJ2-2, with 9 bases that match TRBD1. CDR3 length equals 15 residues. The V and J ends lost 7 bases and 2 bases, in that order; junction bases with no gene match: 5. Germline assignment: CDR1 MNHEY and CDR2 SVGAGI. The CDR3 is CASTRTGDNTGELFF. DNA of the CDR3: TGTGCCAGCACCCGGACAGGGGATAACACCGGGGAGCTGTTTTTT.

Comment on this clonotype: One end of the junction does not line up with germline, which may come from a read error. This chain links TRBV11-2 with TRBJ2-7, with D unclear. The CDR3 is 14 amino acids. Germline values: CDR1 SGHAT, CDR2 FQNNGV. As DNA, the CDR3 is TGTGCCAGCAGCTTAGACCTAGGCCTCTACGAGCGGTACTTC. Translating gives CASSLDLGLYERYF.

Note on this clonotype: Likely a read error: the CDR3 ends without its conserved phenylalanine or tryptophan. The J gene is TRBJ2-7, the V gene TRBV11-2, with D possibly TRBD2 on 6 matching bases. The CDR3 loop spans 15 amino acids. Germline V gives CDR1 SGHAT, CDR2 FQNNGV. Here the CDR3 reads CTISLASSDSYEQYL. The CDR3 DNA is TGTACCATCAGCTTAGCTTCTAGCGACTCCTACGAGCAGTACTTA.

This chain uses TRBV5-4 with TRBJ2-2; D call uncertain. From germline, CDR1 is SGHNT and CDR2 YYREEE (reference sequence). Trimming took off 7 bases at V and 6 bases at J, with 16 bases between the two ends. This CDR3 has 14 residues. CDR3 protein: CASYLVDRAGELFF. The CDR3 DNA sequence: TGTGCCAGCTACTTGGTGGATAGAGCCGGGGAGCTGTTTTTT.